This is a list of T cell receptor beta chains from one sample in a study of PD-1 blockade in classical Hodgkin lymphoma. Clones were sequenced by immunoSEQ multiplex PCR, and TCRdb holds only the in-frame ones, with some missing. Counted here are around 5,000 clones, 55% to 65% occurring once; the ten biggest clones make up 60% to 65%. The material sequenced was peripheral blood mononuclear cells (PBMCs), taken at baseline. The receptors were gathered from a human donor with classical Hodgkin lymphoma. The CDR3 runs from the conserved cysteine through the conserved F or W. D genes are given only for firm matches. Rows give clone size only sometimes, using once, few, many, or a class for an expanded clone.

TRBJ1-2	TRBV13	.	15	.	CASKKAVMGFYGYTF	TGTGCCAGCAAAAAAGCGGTGATGGGCTTCTATGGCTACACCTTC
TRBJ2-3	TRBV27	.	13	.	CASSLSRPDTQYF	TGTGCCAGCAGTTTATCGCGCCCAGATACGCAGTATTTT
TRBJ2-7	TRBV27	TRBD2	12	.	CASRFPGGKQYF	TGTGCCAGCAGATTCCCCGGGGGGAAGCAGTACTTC
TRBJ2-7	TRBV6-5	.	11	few	CASSYASEQYF	TGTGCCAGCAGTTACGCTAGTGAGCAGTACTTC
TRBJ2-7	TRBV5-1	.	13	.	CASSFQGRHEQYF	TGCGCCAGCAGCTTCCAGGGGCGGCACGAGCAGTACTTC
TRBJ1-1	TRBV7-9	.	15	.	CASSGGGGAGSEAFF	TGTGCCAGCAGCGGCGGTGGCGGAGCGGGATCTGAAGCTTTCTTT
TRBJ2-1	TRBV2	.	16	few	CASSDYNKSPSNEQFF	TGTGCCAGCAGTGATTATAACAAGTCCCCATCCAATGAGCAGTTCTTC
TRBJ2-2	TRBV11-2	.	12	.	CASSLVIGELFF	TGTGCCAGCAGCTTAGTTATCGGGGAGCTGTTTTTT
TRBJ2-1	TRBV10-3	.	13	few	CAITPDSYNEQFF	TGTGCCATCACTCCCGACAGCTACAATGAGCAGTTCTTC
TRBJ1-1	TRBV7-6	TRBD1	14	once	CASSSGQGITEAFF	TGTGCCAGCAGCTCGGGACAGGGGATCACTGAAGCTTTCTTT
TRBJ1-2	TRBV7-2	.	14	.	CASSLAKGVYGYTF	TGTGCCAGCAGCTTAGCGAAAGGGGTGTATGGCTACACCTTC
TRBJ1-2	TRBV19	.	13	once	CASSIEGAYGHTF	TGTGCCAGTAGTATCGAGGGAGCCTATGGCCACACCTTC
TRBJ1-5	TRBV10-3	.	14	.	CAISETDGGEAQHF	TGTGCCATCAGTGAGACGGATGGCGGGGAAGCCCAGCATTTT
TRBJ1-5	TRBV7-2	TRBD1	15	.	CASSYRDRSNQPQHF	TGTGCCAGCAGCTACCGGGACAGAAGCAATCAGCCCCAGCATTTT
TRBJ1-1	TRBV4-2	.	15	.	CASSALAGINTEAFF	TGTGCCAGCAGCGCCCTCGCGGGTATTAACACTGAAGCTTTCTTT
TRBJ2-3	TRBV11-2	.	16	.	CASSLEMGVSTDTQYF	TGTGCCAGCAGCTTAGAGATGGGAGTTAGCACAGATACGCAGTATTTT
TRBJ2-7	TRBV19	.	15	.	CASSIADRRSGRQYF	TGTGCCAGTAGTATCGCCGACCGGCGCTCGGGTAGGCAGTACTTC
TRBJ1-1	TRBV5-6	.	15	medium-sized	CASSITRTARTEAFF	TGTGCCAGCAGTATTACCCGGACAGCGAGGACTGAAGCTTTCTTT
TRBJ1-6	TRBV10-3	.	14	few	CAISRDPYNSPLHF	TGTGCCATCAGCAGGGACCCCTATAATTCACCCCTCCACTTT
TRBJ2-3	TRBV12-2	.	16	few	CASRTLAGGPEDTQYF	TGTGCAAGTCGAACCCTAGCGGGAGGGCCGGAAGATACGCAGTATTTT
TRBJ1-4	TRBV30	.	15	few	CAWSVGDFANEKLFF	TGTGCCTGGAGTGTTGGGGACTTCGCTAATGAAAAACTGTTTTTT
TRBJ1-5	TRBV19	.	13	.	CASSIWTNQPQHF	TGTGCCAGTAGTATATGGACCAATCAGCCCCAGCATTTT
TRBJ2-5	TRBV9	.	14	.	CASSVGQGQETQYF	TGTGCCAGCAGCGTAGGGCAGGGCCAAGAGACCCAGTACTTC
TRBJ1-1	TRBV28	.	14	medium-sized	CASSLTGFGTEAFF	TGTGCCAGCAGTCTTACAGGGTTTGGCACTGAAGCTTTCTTT
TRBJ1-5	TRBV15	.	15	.	CATSRAMSLNQPQHF	TGTGCCACCAGCAGAGCCATGTCCCTCAATCAGCCCCAGCATTTT
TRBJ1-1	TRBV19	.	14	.	CASSLQSMNTEAFF	TGTGCCAGTAGTCTGCAATCAATGAACACTGAAGCTTTCTTT
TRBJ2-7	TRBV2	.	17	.	CASSVGLSWDSSYEQYF	TGTGCCAGCAGTGTGGGACTCTCCTGGGACAGCTCCTACGAGCAGTACTTC
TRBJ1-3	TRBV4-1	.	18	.	CASSQDMAESASGNTIYF	TGCGCCAGCAGCCAAGATATGGCGGAGTCGGCCTCTGGAAACACCATATATTTT
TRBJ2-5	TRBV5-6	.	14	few	CASSLGSAQETQYF	TGTGCCAGCAGCTTGGGGTCGGCTCAAGAGACCCAGTACTTC
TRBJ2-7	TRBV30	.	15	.	CAWTSGVGGNYEQYF	TGTGCCTGGACCTCCGGAGTAGGGGGGAACTACGAGCAGTACTTC
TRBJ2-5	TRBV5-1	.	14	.	CASSSGQIAETQYF	TGCGCCAGCAGCTCTGGACAGATTGCAGAGACCCAGTACTTC
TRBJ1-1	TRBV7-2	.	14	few	CASSLVYRNTEAFF	TGTGCCAGCAGCTTAGTGTACAGGAACACTGAAGCTTTCTTT
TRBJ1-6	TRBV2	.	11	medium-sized	CASRGESPLHF	TGTGCCAGCAGGGGTGAATCACCCCTCCACTTT
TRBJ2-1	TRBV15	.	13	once	CATSRDGYNEQFF	TGTGCCACCAGCAGAGACGGATACAATGAGCAGTTCTTC
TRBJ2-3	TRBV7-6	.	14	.	CASSKDSFINTQYF	TGTGCCAGCAGCAAAGACTCCTTTATAAATACGCAGTATTTT
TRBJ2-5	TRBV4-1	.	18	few	CASSQSFGTTNHQETQYF	TGCGCCAGCAGCCAGAGTTTTGGGACAACAAATCATCAAGAGACCCAGTACTTC
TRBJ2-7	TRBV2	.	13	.	CASTELGGYEQYF	TGTGCCAGCACTGAGTTGGGGGGCTACGAGCAGTACTTC
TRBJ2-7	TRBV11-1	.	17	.	CASSLVRGAVSHYEQYF	TGTGCCAGCAGCCTCGTTAGAGGGGCCGTATCCCACTACGAGCAGTACTTC
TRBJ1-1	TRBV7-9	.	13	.	CASSLVGSTEAFF	TGTGCCAGCAGCTTAGTAGGGAGCACTGAAGCTTTCTTT
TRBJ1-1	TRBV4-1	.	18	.	CASSLEIGSGTRGTEAFF	TGCGCCAGCAGCCTGGAGATTGGGTCCGGGACACGGGGTACTGAAGCTTTCTTT
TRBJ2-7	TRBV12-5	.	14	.	CASGSQTDYYEQYF	TGTGCTAGTGGTTCGCAGACCGATTACTACGAGCAGTACTTC
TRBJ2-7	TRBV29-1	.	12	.	CSSRGDDYEQYF	TGCAGCTCCCGGGGAGATGACTACGAGCAGTACTTC
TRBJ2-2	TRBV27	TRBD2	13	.	CASLGGYGGELFF	TGTGCCAGCCTGGGAGGGTACGGCGGGGAGCTGTTTTTT
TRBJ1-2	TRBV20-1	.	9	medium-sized	CSARDQDTF	TGCAGTGCTAGAGATCAAGACACCTTC
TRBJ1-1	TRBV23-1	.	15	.	CASSRGEGTNTEAFF	TGCGCCAGCAGTCGAGGGGAGGGGACGAACACTGAAGCTTTCTTT